Reported below is one T cell receptor (beta chain). The data originate from a study of blood T cell repertoires in COVID-19. Overall study: Italy, Spain and the United States were the sources of the convalescent and acute COVID-19 samples. From T cells, B-cell-depleted T cells, or PBMCs came the material, which was cDNA or gDNA.

V lost 5 bases and J 8 bases, leaving 11 bases between the germline ends. CDR1 and CDR2 (germline): SGHAT, FQNNGV. The CDR3 runs to 12 residues. TCRdb's copy holds only in-frame clones and misses some; the assay was immunoSEQ multiplex PCR. The sample lists 45,000 to 55,000 clones, about nine tenths occurring once. The chain carries TRBV11-2 and TRBJ2-3; tentatively, D is TRBD2 (5 bases). The receptor comes from a human donor in a cohort sampled during active COVID-19. Sequenced sample: peripheral blood. This CDR3 reads CASSRGVGTQYF. The DNA for the CDR3 is TGTGCCAGCAGCCGGGGAGTAGGTACGCAGTATTTT.